The TCR beta chain described here comes from a study of breast tumors, draining lymph nodes, adjacent tissues. Overall study findings and caveats: Compared with lymph nodes, tumors were less diverse; compared with nontumor tissue, more. Data fit most tumor T cells coming from lymph node, expanding in tumor. That most tumor T cells come from lymph nodes remained unproven.

Germline V gene sequence: CDR1 SGHKS, CDR2 YYEKEE (reference sequence). The CDR3 totals 15 residues. The V segment lost 3 bases and the J segment 3 bases; nucleotides outside the gene matches: 6. As for this clonotype: Its antigen is not known.

TCRdb itself ran the multiplex PCR reads through MiXCR, one entry per CDR3 protein. The table includes 20,000 to 25,000 distinct CDR3 sequences, approximately 51% detected once. The TCR was taken from a female donor with breast cancer. Some clones in this sample may be carry-over from other donors' samples. The gene calls are TRBV5-5 and TRBJ1-5; 7 nucleotides match TRBD1. The sequencing input was breast tumor tissue. DNA of the CDR3: TGTGCCAGCAGCTCACCGGGACAGAACAATCAGCCCCAGCATTTT. Translated, it gives CASSSPGQNNQPQHF.